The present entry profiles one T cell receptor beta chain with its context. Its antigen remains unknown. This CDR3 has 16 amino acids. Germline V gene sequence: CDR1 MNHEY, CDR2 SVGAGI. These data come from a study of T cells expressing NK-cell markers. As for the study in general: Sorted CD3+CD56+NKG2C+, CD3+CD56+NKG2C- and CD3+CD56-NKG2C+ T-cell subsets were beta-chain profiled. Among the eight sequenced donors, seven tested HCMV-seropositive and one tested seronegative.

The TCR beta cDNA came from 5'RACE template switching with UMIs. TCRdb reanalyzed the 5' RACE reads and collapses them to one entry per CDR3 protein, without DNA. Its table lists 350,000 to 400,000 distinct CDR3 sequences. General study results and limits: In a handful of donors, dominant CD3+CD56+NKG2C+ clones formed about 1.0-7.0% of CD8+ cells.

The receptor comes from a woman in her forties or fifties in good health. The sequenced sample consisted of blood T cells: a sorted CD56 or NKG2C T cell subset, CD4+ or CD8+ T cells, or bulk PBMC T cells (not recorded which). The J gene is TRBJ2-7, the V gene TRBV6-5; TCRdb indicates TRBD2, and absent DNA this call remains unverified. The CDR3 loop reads CASSYSTSVNSYEQYF.